Listed below are T cell receptor beta chains from one sample, sequenced in a study of identical twins. TCRdb recomputed calls from the 5' RACE reads with MiXCR, one row per CDR3 protein. The data contain approximately 700,000 distinct CDR3 sequences, over 5% of them singletons. Material for sequencing was naive T cells sorted from blood. These receptors were taken from a man aged 18 to 29 in good health. The CDR3 runs from the conserved cysteine through the conserved F or W. A D gene is named only where the DNA matches it firmly. Clone size is shown for a subset of rows, as once, few, many or a class of expanded clone.

V gene,D gene,J gene,clone size,CDR3 protein,CDR3 DNA
TRBV5-1,TRBD1,TRBJ1-1,many,CASSSSATGGEGTEAFF,TGCGCCAGCAGCTCCTCGGCGACAGGGGGCGAAGGCACTGAAGCTTTCTTT
TRBV7-2,TRBD2,TRBJ2-7,many,CASSPSMGTNMIYEQYF,TGTGCCAGCAGCCCTTCGATGGGGACTAACATGATCTACGAGCAGTACTTC
TRBV7-3,.,TRBJ2-7,.,CASSLYEGYEQYF,TGTGCCAGCAGCTTATATGAGGGCTACGAGCAGTACTTC
TRBV7-9,.,TRBJ2-5,many,CASSRAQETQYF,TGTGCCAGCAGCCGCGCCCAAGAGACCCAGTACTTC
TRBV20-1,.,TRBJ1-5,many,CSARGGGFNQPQHF,TGCAGTGCTAGAGGGGGCGGTTTCAATCAGCCCCAGCATTTT
TRBV6-1,TRBD1,TRBJ2-3,few,CASTPLGQGTDTQYF,TGTGCCAGCACCCCTCTGGGACAGGGCACAGATACGCAGTATTTT
TRBV29-1,TRBD1,TRBJ2-7,many,CSVERQGSYEQYF,TGCAGCGTTGAAAGACAGGGCTCCTACGAGCAGTACTTC
TRBV7-2,TRBD2,TRBJ2-7,few,CASSLQGLADYEQYF,TGTGCCAGCAGCTTACAGGGACTAGCGGACTACGAGCAGTACTTC
TRBV7-2,TRBD2,TRBJ2-2,many,CASSLSSGAGELFF,TGTGCCAGCAGCTTATCTAGCGGGGCCGGGGAGCTGTTTTTT
TRBV20-1,TRBD2,TRBJ2-1,many,CSARTSDYNEQFF,TGCAGTGCTAGGACTAGCGATTACAATGAGCAGTTCTTC
TRBV12-3/TRBV12-4,.,TRBJ2-5,many,CASSLGGLSQETQYF,TGTGCCAGCAGTTTAGGGGGACTTTCGCAAGAGACCCAGTACTTC
TRBV7-9,TRBD2,TRBJ2-7,many,CASSLVGTSGRSSEQYF,TGTGCCAGCAGCTTAGTGGGGACTAGCGGGAGATCAAGCGAGCAGTACTTC
TRBV15,.,TRBJ2-6,many,CATKDRHSGANVLTF,TGTGCCACCAAGGACAGACATTCTGGGGCCAACGTCCTGACTTTC
TRBV5-1,.,TRBJ2-6,.,CASSLGGYGANVLTF,TGCGCCAGCAGCTTGGGAGGGTACGGGGCCAACGTCCTGACTTTC
TRBV20-1,.,TRBJ2-1,.,CSARTPGSYNEQFF,TGCAGTGCTCGGACCCCGGGCTCCTACAATGAGCAGTTCTTC
TRBV12-3/TRBV12-4,.,TRBJ1-2,many,CASSETGTQRDGYTF,TGTGCCAGCAGCGAAACAGGGACCCAACGAGATGGCTACACCTTC